Detailed here is one TCR beta chain. Sequencing was performed with immunoSEQ multiplex PCR; in TCRdb, only in-frame clones are kept and a portion is missing. The table has 120,000 or so clones, 65% to 80% seen once. This entry comes from a study of blood T cell repertoires in COVID-19. V trimming: 5 bases; J trimming: 6 bases; junction bases outside the gene matches: 3. The CDR3 runs 14 residues. In germline, CDR1 is SGHAT, CDR2 FQNNGV. The chain carries TRBV11-2 and TRBJ2-7; 14 positions agree with TRBD2. The clonotype originates from a woman aged 55-69 years with acute or convalescent COVID-19. The sequencing input was peripheral blood. The CDR3 protein is CASSQGLAGVEQYF. CDR3 in DNA: TGTGCCAGCAGCCAGGGACTAGCGGGGGTCGAGCAGTACTTC.